The rows below give T cell receptor beta chains drawn from one sample of a study of early T cells in non-severe SARS-CoV-2 infection. In TCRdb, the 5' RACE reads were re-called with MiXCR into one record per CDR3 protein. The data show roughly 80,000 distinct CDR3 sequences, about 11% seen once. The sequences come from whole blood, collected at baseline. The receptor source for this set is an adult who was a healthcare worker with PCR-confirmed SARS-CoV-2 infection or an uninfected control (not recorded which). Both conserved end residues are part of each CDR3. D genes are given only for firm matches. Some rows have no size entry. The others give once, few or many, or a class for an expanded clone.

>TRBV20-1|.|TRBJ2-1|TRBD2
CSARAPQLAIHEQFF
TGCAGTGCTAGAGCTCCGCAACTAGCGATTCATGAGCAGTTCTTC
>TRBV6-6|many|TRBJ2-2|TRBD1
CASRPRDRGAGELFF
TGTGCCAGCAGGCCCCGGGACAGGGGCGCCGGGGAGCTGTTTTTT
>TRBV12-3/TRBV12-4|.|TRBJ1-1|.
CANSHSGRNTEAFF
TGTGCCAACTCTCATTCGGGCCGCAACACTGAAGCTTTCTTT
>TRBV12-3/TRBV12-4|few|TRBJ1-1|.
CASSLGRRANTEAFF
TGTGCCAGCAGTCTGGGACGGAGGGCGAACACTGAAGCTTTCTTT
>TRBV7-9|few|TRBJ1-4|.
CASRPPTVATNEKLFF
TGTGCCAGCAGACCACCCACCGTGGCAACTAATGAAAAACTGTTTTTT
>TRBV18|.|TRBJ1-1|TRBD1
CASSSMTGMNTEAFF
TGTGCCAGCTCATCCATGACAGGGATGAACACTGAAGCTTTCTTT
>TRBV20-1|few|TRBJ2-2|.
CSASSSIRELFF
TGCAGTGCTAGTTCGAGTATCCGGGAGCTGTTTTTT
>TRBV20-1|many|TRBJ2-5|TRBD2
CSIAGGHQETQYF
TGCAGTATAGCGGGGGGCCACCAAGAGACCCAGTACTTC
>TRBV20-1|.|TRBJ2-3|TRBD1
CSAYKTGAVTDTQYF
TGCAGTGCGTATAAAACAGGGGCCGTCACAGATACGCAGTATTTT
>TRBV6-5|few|TRBJ1-1|TRBD1
CASSYWGTGETEAFF
TGTGCCAGCAGTTACTGGGGGACAGGGGAAACTGAAGCTTTCTTT
>TRBV12-3/TRBV12-4|.|TRBJ2-2|TRBD1
CAIPGQGALDTGELFF
TGTGCCATACCAGGACAGGGGGCGCTGGACACCGGGGAGCTGTTTTTT
>TRBV5-1|many|TRBJ2-1|.
CASSLDGGSYNEQFF
TGCGCCAGCAGCTTGGACGGGGGATCCTACAATGAGCAGTTCTTC
>TRBV29-1|.|TRBJ1-1|.
CSVEVLRIEGAEAFF
TGCAGCGTTGAAGTTCTACGCATTGAGGGGGCTGAAGCTTTCTTT
>TRBV7-2|few|TRBJ1-5|.
CASSLGQHSNQPQHF
TGTGCCAGCAGCCTTGGACAGCATAGCAATCAGCCCCAGCATTTT
>TRBV7-9|few|TRBJ2-7|.
CASQGAVPEQYF
TGTGCCAGCCAGGGAGCAGTGCCCGAGCAGTACTTC
>TRBV28|many|TRBJ2-7|.
CASTQGTFYEQYF
TGTGCCAGCACCCAGGGAACATTTTACGAGCAGTACTTC
>TRBV12-3/TRBV12-4|.|TRBJ2-5|.
CASSPDRQETQYF
TGTGCCAGCAGTCCAGATAGGCAAGAGACCCAGTACTTC
>TRBV12-3/TRBV12-4|.|TRBJ2-3|TRBD2
CASIWGGIVTDTQYF
TGTGCCAGCATCTGGGGGGGTATTGTGACAGATACGCAGTATTTT
>TRBV4-1|.|TRBJ2-1|.
CASSQVQAVEYNEQFF
TGCGCCAGCAGCCAAGTCCAGGCCGTCGAGTACAATGAGCAGTTCTTC
>TRBV5-4|few|TRBJ2-5|.
CASRRRDSIQETQYF
TGTGCCAGCAGACGCCGGGACTCCATACAGGAGACCCAGTACTTC
>TRBV20-1|.|TRBJ2-1|TRBD1
CSASPTPRGLYNEQFF
TGCAGTGCCTCACCCACCCCCAGGGGGCTTTACAATGAGCAGTTCTTC
>TRBV12-3/TRBV12-4|many|TRBJ1-2|TRBD1
CASSRQTGDDGYTF
TGTGCCAGCAGTCGACAGACAGGGGATGATGGCTACACCTTC
>TRBV6-2/TRBV6-3|few|TRBJ2-4|.
CASSPTKNIQYF
TGTGCCAGCAGCCCGACCAAAAACATTCAGTACTTC
>TRBV4-2|.|TRBJ2-5|TRBD1
CASSQPVQGASVTQYF
TGTGCCAGCAGCCAGCCCGTACAGGGGGCGTCTGTGACCCAGTACTTC
>TRBV7-3|many|TRBJ2-1|TRBD2
CASSPRTSGGALDEQFF
TGTGCCAGCAGCCCACGGACTAGCGGGGGGGCCCTGGATGAGCAGTTCTTC
>TRBV2|many|TRBJ2-7|TRBD2
CASSTSATYEQYF
TGTGCCAGCTCTACTAGCGCCACCTACGAGCAGTACTTC
>TRBV29-1|.|TRBJ1-1|.
CSVARARTNTEAFF
TGCAGCGTTGCAAGGGCGCGGACGAACACTGAAGCTTTCTTT
>TRBV19|many|TRBJ2-2|.
CASSIANGGNTGELFF
TGTGCCAGTAGTATAGCTAACGGGGGCAACACCGGGGAGCTGTTTTTT
>TRBV20-1|.|TRBJ1-5|.
CSAEGYGRGGNQPQHF
TGCAGTGCTGAGGGGTACGGCAGGGGTGGCAATCAGCCCCAGCATTTT
>TRBV9|.|TRBJ1-2|TRBD1
CASSVAPGQGGGYTF
TGTGCCAGCAGCGTAGCCCCAGGACAGGGAGGAGGCTACACCTTC
>TRBV19|many|TRBJ1-2|.
CASSMSVSYGYTF
TGTGCCAGTAGTATGTCCGTCTCCTATGGCTACACCTTC
>TRBV4-3|few|TRBJ2-1|TRBD1
CASSQDRDSQQFF
TGCGCCAGCAGCCAAGACCGGGACAGCCAGCAGTTCTTC
>TRBV18|.|TRBJ2-5|.
CASSPGLALETQYF
TGTGCCAGCTCACCAGGATTAGCTCTCGAGACCCAGTACTTC
>TRBV5-6|many|TRBJ2-3|TRBD2
CASSFLRGASTDTQYF
TGTGCCAGCAGCTTTCTGCGGGGGGCCAGCACAGATACGCAGTATTTT
>TRBV5-6|few|TRBJ2-2|TRBD1
CASSRWDRATGELFF
TGTGCCAGCAGCCGTTGGGACAGGGCCACCGGGGAGCTGTTTTTT
>TRBV5-5|many|TRBJ2-3|.
CASSLAVSDTDTQYF
TGTGCCAGCAGCTTGGCCGTCAGTGACACAGATACGCAGTATTTT